This record covers a single T cell receptor beta chain. This sample was taken from a study of glioma-infiltrating T cells after dendritic cell vaccination. Looking at the study overall: Treatment, given 2003 to 2012, was autologous tumor lysate-pulsed dendritic cell vaccination.

TCRB CDR3 was amplified from 2 ug genomic DNA or less. The method was immunoSEQ multiplex PCR; TCRdb's version includes in-frame clones alone and lacks a portion of them. The table lists approximately 100,000 clones, around 81% of them singletons. V shed 6 bases, J shed 2 bases, and the junction held 4 bases outside the gene matches. CDR1 is SNHLY, CDR2 FYNNEI, per germline. The CDR3 is 14 amino acids. V is TRBV2 and J is TRBJ2-7; 10 positions agree with TRBD1. The sequences come from blood, collected before dendritic cell vaccination. This sequence was found in a human donor with glioblastoma. The CDR3 DNA reads as TGTGCCAGCAGGGGACAGGGGATGACCTACGAGCAGTACTTC. Protein product: CASRGQGMTYEQYF.